This passage covers 28 T cell receptor beta chains from one sample sequenced in a study of molecular identifiers for immune sequencing clone quantification listed by TCRdb under 2018. The library was produced with PCR. Instrument used: Illumina HiSeq 4000. TCRdb cleaned the public reads at Q25 with fastp, built clones with MiXCR and kept in-frame beta chains. Each record represents a unique CDR3 protein, reported with the most common genes and DNA among its rows. The table for this sample lists about 320,000 distinct CDR3 sequences; over 20% of them were counted only once. About 0.81% of the sample is taken by the ten largest. The specimen sequenced was naive CD8+ T cells from blood, with Jurkat cell RNA spiked in. The meaning of the sample's cell subset or site label: FACS-sorted CD8+CD4-CCR7+CD45RA+ naive T cells. The source is a human donor in good health. Some libraries in this study had Jurkat cell RNA spiked in.

Points on this clonotype: Given a much more abundant clone one base away, this may be a read error. The chain links TRBV7-9 to TRBJ2-7, with 7 bases aligning to TRBD2. The V segment lost 4 bases and the J segment 6 bases; nucleotides outside the gene matches: 9. Looked up from germline, CDR1 is SEHNR and CDR2 is FQNEAQ (reference sequence). The CDR3 is 14 amino acids. The CDR3 nucleotides are TGTGCCAGCAGCTGGAGCGCGGGAGTCCCCGAGCAGTACGTC. Encoded protein: CASSWSAGVPEQYV.

This chain connects TRBV20-1 to TRBJ2-5; D uncertain. V shed 3 bases and J shed 2 bases, with 13 bases lying between them. CDR3 size: 14 residues. Germline V CDR1 and CDR2: DFQATT, SNEGSKA (reference sequence). The CDR3 DNA is TGCAGTGCTAGCGGTGATACGAGTCAAGAGACCCAGTACTTC. It encodes CSASGDTSQETQYF.

This clonotype has ten or more counts. The chain recombines TRBV28 with TRBJ2-7; D gene ambiguous. The CDR3 runs to 12 residues. Trimming left V 7 bases short and J 2 bases short, with 9 bases between. In germline, CDR1 is MDHEN, CDR2 SYDVKM. The CDR3 DNA reads TGTGCCAGCAAGGACGGTGCCTACGAGCAGTACTTC. Amino acids: CASKDGAYEQYF.

Ten or more counts support this clonotype. The chain carries TRBV28 and TRBJ2-7; D perhaps matches TRBD1 (6 bases). V was shortened by 4 bases and J by 4 bases, with 14 bases between the two germline ends. This CDR3 is built from 14 residues. Germline lookup yields CDR1 MDHEN and CDR2 SYDVKM. CDR3 DNA sequence: TGTGCCAGCAGTTCACGACAGGAGACGTACGAGCAGTACTTC. Its protein is CASSSRQETYEQYF.

The table lists this clonotype with many counts. The chain recombines TRBV7-9 with TRBJ1-3; the D gene is possibly TRBD1 (5 bases). The germline gives CDR1 SEHNR, CDR2 FQNEAQ (reference sequence). The V end lost 5 bases, the J end lost 0 bases, and 11 bases lay between the germline ends. The CDR3 is made up of 15 amino acids. The CDR3 nucleotides are TGTGCCAGCAGCCCCGGGGCTCACTCTGGAAACACCATATATTTT. Encoded protein: CASSPGAHSGNTIYF.

As concerns this clonotype: This clone may be a read error of a much larger clone one base away. Because it lacks the conserved phenylalanine or tryptophan at the end, this CDR3 is likely a read error. This rearrangement joins TRBV4-3 to TRBJ2-3; tentatively, D is TRBD1 or TRBD2 (5 bases each). The V gene's germline CDR1 is LGHNA and CDR2 YSLEER. V shed 5 bases and J shed 6 bases, with 18 bases lying between them. There are 15 residues in the CDR3. DNA of the CDR3: TGCGCCAGCAGCTATATTAATACCGGGGCCGATACGCAGTATCTT. Protein: CASSYINTGADTQYL.

As concerns this clonotype: A read error is possible here, since a much larger clone lies one base away. This chain connects TRBV28 to TRBJ2-5, with 7 bases identical to TRBD1. Looked up from germline, CDR1 is MDHEN and CDR2 is SYDVKM. The CDR3 extends over 15 amino acids. The J segment lost 10 bases and the V segment lost 5 bases, leaving 16 bases of the junction unmatched. The CDR3 DNA reads TGTGCCAGCAGTAGGCGGATTCCGGACAGGATGGTCCAGTACTTC. Its protein product is CASSRRIPDRMVQYF.

This clonotype was detected only a few times. CDR3 region: CASSQRPGTGGLTEAFF. Here the CDR3 DNA reads TGCGCCAGCAGCCAGAGACCCGGGACAGGGGGCCTCACTGAAGCTTTCTTT. The chain joins TRBV4-1 to TRBJ1-1; 12 bases agree with TRBD1. CDR1 MGHRA and CDR2 YSYEKL come from the germline V gene. Trimming took 3 bases from V and 4 from J; bases not matched to a gene: 9. The CDR3 runs to 17 residues.

On this clonotype: A read error is likely here: a far larger clone is one base away. The gene calls are TRBV5-1 and TRBJ1-1; D gene unclear. This CDR3 spans 13 amino acids. The V gene's germline CDR1 is SGHRS and CDR2 YFSETQ. Trimming shortened V by 4 bases and J by 4 bases, and 11 bases separated the two germline ends. The DNA of the CDR3 is TGCGCCAGCAGCCCAGACGGGAGCACTGAAGCTTTCTTT. Protein product: CASSPDGSTEAFF. Drawing the rest from reference TRBV5-1 and TRBJ1-1, the complete variable domain is KAGVTQTPRYLIKTRGQQVTLSCSPISGHRSVSWYQQTPGQGLQFLFEYFSETQRNKGNFPGRFSGRQFSNSRSEMNVSTLELGDSALYLCASSPDGSTEAFFGQGTRLTVV.

Ten or more counts support this clonotype. The V and J genes are TRBV7-9 and TRBJ2-2; D ambiguous. V lost 5 bases and J lost 7, with 14 bases in between. The germline V gene has CDR1 SEHNR and CDR2 FQNEAQ (reference sequence). This CDR3 contains 14 residues. This CDR3 is CASSILSPGGELFF. CDR3 sequence (DNA): TGTGCCAGCAGCATCCTAAGCCCCGGCGGGGAGCTGTTTTTT.

The chain combines TRBV19 with TRBJ2-2; 9 bases line up with TRBD1. Germline-derived CDR1 and CDR2 are LNHDA and SQIVND (reference sequence). This CDR3 is 13 amino acids long. V lost 5 bases and J lost 6; bases outside the gene matches: 1. As DNA, the CDR3 is TGTGCCAGTAGTGGGACAGGGTCCGGGGAGCTGTTTTTT. Its translation is CASSGTGSGELFF.

On this clonotype: Being one base from a much bigger clone, this may be a read error. The chain recombines TRBV7-9 with TRBJ2-3; the D gene is possibly TRBD2 (7 bases). The CDR3 is 16 amino acids. Germline CDR1 SEHNR, CDR2 FQNEAQ (reference sequence). CDR3 sequence reads: CAGSFSWGGQADTQYF. The CDR3 DNA reads TGTGCCGGCAGCTTTAGTTGGGGGGGCCAGGCAGATACGCAGTATTTT. Full variable domain (rest looked up from reference TRBV7-9 and TRBJ2-3): DTGVSQNPRHKITKRGQNVTFRCDPISEHNRLYWYRQTLGQGPEFLTYFQNEAQLEKSRLLSDRFSAERPKGSFSTLEIQRTEQGDSAMYLCAGSFSWGGQADTQYFGPGTRLTVL.

The sample holds a few counts of this clonotype. Since a much larger clone is just one base distant, this may be a read error. The V call is TRBV29-1, the J call TRBJ2-5; D remains unclear. V was trimmed by 7 bases and J by 0 bases, leaving 12 bases between them. The germline V gene encodes CDR1 SQVTM and CDR2 ANQGSEA. The CDR3 covers 13 residues. The CDR3 reads CSAASAYQETQYF. For the CDR3, the DNA is TGCAGCGCCGCTTCGGCGTACCAAGAGACCCAGTACTTC.

The genes are TRBV7-8 and TRBJ2-7; TRBD1 aligns across 10 bases. This CDR3 is 15 amino acids long. Germline V gene sequence: CDR1 SGHVS, CDR2 FQNEAQ. V shed 1 base, J shed 9 bases, and the junction held 9 bases outside the gene matches. CDR3 in amino acids: CASSLEGTGDGWQYF. CDR3 nucleotides: TGTGCCAGCAGCTTAGAAGGGACAGGGGATGGTTGGCAGTACTTC.

DNA for the CDR3: TGCGCCAGCAGCCAACTCCCTGGACAGGGGCGAGAGACCCAGTACTTC. Translated: CASSQLPGQGRETQYF. The genes are TRBV4-1 and TRBJ2-5, with 9 positions matching TRBD1. J lost 4 bases, V lost 2 bases, and 8 bases had no gene match. This CDR3 has 16 residues. The germline gives CDR1 MGHRA, CDR2 YSYEKL.

This clonotype was observed many times. The rearrangement joins TRBV7-9 to TRBJ1-1; TRBD1 might be the D (6 bases). Germline CDR1 is SEHNR and CDR2 is FQNEAQ (reference sequence). Between the trimmed V and J ends, which lost 6 bases and 0 bases, there was a span of 20 bases. The CDR3 is made up of 17 amino acids. The CDR3 protein is CASSLLTDSRLNTEAFF. The DNA for the CDR3 is TGTGCCAGCAGTCTACTGACGGACAGCCGACTGAACACTGAAGCTTTCTTT. The whole variable domain, filled in from reference TRBV7-9 and TRBJ1-1, reads DTGVSQNPRHKITKRGQNVTFRCDPISEHNRLYWYRQTLGQGPEFLTYFQNEAQLEKSRLLSDRFSAERPKGSFSTLEIQRTEQGDSAMYLCASSLLTDSRLNTEAFFGQGTRLTVV.

As concerns this clonotype: One junction end disagrees with the germline gene, perhaps due to a read error. The chain couples TRBV7-9 to TRBJ2-6; TRBD1 is a possible D gene (5 bases). Germline V gene sequence: CDR1 SEHNR, CDR2 FQNEAQ (reference sequence). The CDR3 totals 17 residues. The CDR3 spells CASSSIEVYSGADVLTF. In DNA form, the CDR3 reads TGTGCCAGCAGCTCGATAGAGGTATACTCTGGGGCCGACGTCCTGACTTTC.

This clonotype was counted at least ten times. V and J are TRBV5-6 and TRBJ2-1; D ambiguous. The CDR3 contains 13 residues. Germline assignment: CDR1 SGHDT and CDR2 YYEEEE. V lost 4 bases and J lost 2, with 7 bases in between. The CDR3 bases are TGTGCCAGCAGCGGTGGGACCTACAATGAGCAGTTCTTC. Its protein product is CASSGGTYNEQFF.

Of note for this clonotype: This may arise from a read error, as a much more abundant clone is one base away. The chain joins TRBV7-3 to TRBJ2-2, with 9 nucleotides matching TRBD1. Germline lookup yields CDR1 SGHTA and CDR2 FQGTGA. The CDR3 spans 14 residues. The CDR3 coding sequence is TGTGCCGGCAGCTTGGGACAGGGAACCGGGGAGCTGTTTTTT. Its protein product is CAGSLGQGTGELFF.

At least ten counts were recorded for this clonotype. The chain recombines TRBV5-4 with TRBJ2-7; D is unclear. Trimming removed 0 bases at V and 0 bases at J, with 13 bases between. The CDR3 consists of 16 residues. Germline V CDR1 and CDR2: SGHNT, YYREEE (reference sequence). CDR3 bases: TGTGCCAGCAGCTTGGGGGTCAAGGATCCCTCCTACGAGCAGTACTTC. Protein product: CASSLGVKDPSYEQYF.

This clonotype has a count of ten or more. This chain uses TRBV12-3 or TRBV12-4 with TRBJ1-2; D is unresolved. The V gene lost 6 bases and the J gene lost 4 bases, with 24 bases spanning the gap. CDR3 length equals 17 residues. CDR3 nucleotides: TGTGCCAGCAGCGAATCCCTGGAGGGTTTTGTAGGCTATGGCTACACCTTC. Its protein product is CASSESLEGFVGYGYTF.

This clonotype was counted at least ten times. The chain carries TRBV7-6 and TRBJ2-1; D unresolved. The CDR3 is 12 residues long. Trimming stripped 2 bases from V and 15 bases from J, with 14 bases between. Germline V gene lookup returns CDR1 SGHVS and CDR2 FNYEAQ. CDR3 nucleotide sequence: TGTGCCAGCAGCTTAAACGCAGGATCGATGTTCTTC. Its protein is CASSLNAGSMFF.

This clonotype was detected ten times or more. This chain joins TRBV7-9 and TRBJ2-7; TRBD2 agrees at 8 bases. The CDR3 has 14 amino acids. Germline trimming cut 5 bases from V and 3 bases from J; bases unmatched to any gene: 6. The germline gives CDR1 SEHNR, CDR2 FQNEAQ (reference sequence). The CDR3 region is CASSISGNYYEQYF. The CDR3 DNA follows: TGTGCCAGCAGCATTAGCGGGAATTACTACGAGCAGTACTTC.

The J gene is TRBJ2-7, the V gene TRBV4-1; D call uncertain. The CDR3 has 18 residues. Trimming cost V 0 bases and J 1 base, with 19 bases left between them. Germline CDR1 is MGHRA and CDR2 is YSYEKL. The CDR3 protein is CASSQESGVGKISYEQYF. The CDR3 bases are TGCGCCAGCAGCCAAGAAAGTGGGGTAGGGAAGATTTCCTACGAGCAGTACTTC.

J is TRBJ2-1 and V is TRBV12-3 or TRBV12-4; 7 positions agree with TRBD2. The V gene end was trimmed by 6 bases and the J gene end by 4 bases; junction bases not matched to a gene: 9. The CDR3 totals 15 residues. In nucleotides, the CDR3 is TGTGCCAGCAGCCCCTATTTGCGGGGGTACAATGAGCAGTTCTTC. Its protein product is CASSPYLRGYNEQFF.

To note about this clonotype: A much larger clone sits a single nucleotide away, making a read error possible. The chain couples TRBV7-9 to TRBJ2-2; 8 bases map to TRBD2. This CDR3 has 16 amino acids. The germline V gene encodes CDR1 SEHNR and CDR2 FQNEAQ (reference sequence). CDR3 protein: CASNLSAGGNTGELFF. The CDR3 nucleotides are TGTGCCAGCAACTTATCCGCGGGAGGAAACACCGGGGAGCTGTTTTTT.

This clonotype was picked up many times. The J gene is TRBJ1-1, the V gene TRBV4-3; TRBD1 matches at 7 bases. With 2 bases clipped from V and 1 base from J, the junction kept 1 base outside the gene matches. The CDR3 is 14 residues long. The germline V gene has CDR1 LGHNA and CDR2 YSLEER. In DNA, the CDR3 is TGCGCCAGCAGCCAATGGACAGGGAACACTGAAGCTTTCTTT. Its protein is CASSQWTGNTEAFF.

In this sample, this clonotype turned up a few times. The chain combines TRBV9 with TRBJ1-2; 10 nucleotides align to TRBD1. The CDR3 runs to 15 residues. Germline-derived CDR1 and CDR2 are SGDLS and YYNGEE. The V gene end was trimmed by 7 bases and the J gene end by 3 bases; junction bases not matched to a gene: 9. CDR3 residues: CASGIPGQGDYGYTF. The CDR3, as DNA: TGTGCCAGCGGCATACCAGGACAGGGGGACTATGGCTACACCTTC.